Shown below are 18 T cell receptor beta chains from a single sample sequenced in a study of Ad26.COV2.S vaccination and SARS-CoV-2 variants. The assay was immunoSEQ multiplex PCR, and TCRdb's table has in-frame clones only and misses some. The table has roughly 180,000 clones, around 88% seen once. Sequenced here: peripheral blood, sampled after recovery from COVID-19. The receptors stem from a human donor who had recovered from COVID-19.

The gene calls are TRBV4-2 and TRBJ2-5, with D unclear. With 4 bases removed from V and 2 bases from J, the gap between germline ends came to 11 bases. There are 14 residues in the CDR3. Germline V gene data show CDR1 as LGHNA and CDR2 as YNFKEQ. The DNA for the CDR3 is TGTGCCAGCAGCCCTACGGCCCCGCAAGAGACCCAGTACTTC. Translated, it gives CASSPTAPQETQYF.

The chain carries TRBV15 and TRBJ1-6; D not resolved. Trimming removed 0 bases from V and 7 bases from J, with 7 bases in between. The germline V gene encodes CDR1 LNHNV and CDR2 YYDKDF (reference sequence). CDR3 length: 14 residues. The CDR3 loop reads CATSRDGGNSPLHF. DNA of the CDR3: TGTGCCACCAGCAGAGATGGAGGGAATTCACCCCTCCACTTT.

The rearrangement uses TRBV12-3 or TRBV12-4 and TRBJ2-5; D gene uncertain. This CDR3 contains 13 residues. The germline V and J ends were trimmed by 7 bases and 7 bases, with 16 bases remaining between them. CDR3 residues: CASNNQDAGTQYF. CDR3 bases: TGTGCCAGCAATAATCAGGACGCCGGGACCCAGTACTTC.

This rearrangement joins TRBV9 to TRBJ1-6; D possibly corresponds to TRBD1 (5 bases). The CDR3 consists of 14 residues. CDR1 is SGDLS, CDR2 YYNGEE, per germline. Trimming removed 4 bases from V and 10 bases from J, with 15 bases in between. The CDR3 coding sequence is TGTGCCAGCAGCCCCCGCCAGGGAGAGTCACCCCTCCACTTT. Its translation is CASSPRQGESPLHF.

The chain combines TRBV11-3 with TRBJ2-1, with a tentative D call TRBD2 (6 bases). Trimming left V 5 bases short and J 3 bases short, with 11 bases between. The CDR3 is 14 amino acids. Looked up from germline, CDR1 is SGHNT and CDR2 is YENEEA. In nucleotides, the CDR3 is TGTGCCAGCAGCCCCCGACTAGACTACAATGAGCAGTTCTTC. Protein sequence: CASSPRLDYNEQFF.

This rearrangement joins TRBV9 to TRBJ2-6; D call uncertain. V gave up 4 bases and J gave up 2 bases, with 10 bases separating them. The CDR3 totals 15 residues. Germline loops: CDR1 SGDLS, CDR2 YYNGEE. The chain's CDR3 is CASSSKGTGANVLTF. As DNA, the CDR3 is TGTGCCAGCAGCTCCAAGGGAACTGGGGCCAACGTCCTGACTTTC. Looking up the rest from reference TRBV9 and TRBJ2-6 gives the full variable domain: DSGVTQTPKHLITATGQRVTLRCSPRSGDLSVYWYQQSLDQGLQFLIQYYNGEERAKGNILERFSAQQFPDLHSELNLSSLELGDSALYFCASSSKGTGANVLTFGAGSRLTVL.

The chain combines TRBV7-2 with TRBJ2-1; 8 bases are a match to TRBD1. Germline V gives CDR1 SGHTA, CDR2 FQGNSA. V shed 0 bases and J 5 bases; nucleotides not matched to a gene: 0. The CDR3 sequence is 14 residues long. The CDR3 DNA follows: TGTGCCAGCAGCTTAGCGGACAGGGACAATGAGCAGTTCTTC. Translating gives CASSLADRDNEQFF. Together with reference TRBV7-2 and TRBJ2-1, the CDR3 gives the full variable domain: GAGVSQSPSNKVTEKGKDVELRCDPISGHTALYWYRQSLGQGLEFLIYFQGNSAPDKSGLPSDRFSAERTGGSVSTLTIQRTQQEDSAVYLCASSLADRDNEQFFGPGTRLTVL.

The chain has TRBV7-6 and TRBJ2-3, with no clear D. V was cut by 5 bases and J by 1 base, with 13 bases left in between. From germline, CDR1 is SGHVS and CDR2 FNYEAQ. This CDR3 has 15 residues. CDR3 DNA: TGTGCCAGCAGCCAGGCGGCAGGCGGCACAGATACGCAGTATTTT. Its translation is CASSQAAGGTDTQYF.

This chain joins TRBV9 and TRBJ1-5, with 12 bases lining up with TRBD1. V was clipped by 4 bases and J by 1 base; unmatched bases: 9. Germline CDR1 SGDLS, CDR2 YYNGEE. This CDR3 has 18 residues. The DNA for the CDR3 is TGTGCCAGCAGCCCCCGGGACAGGGGGCATAAGAGCAATCAGCCCCAGCATTTT. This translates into CASSPRDRGHKSNQPQHF.

CDR3 DNA: TGTGCCAGCAGCCTTCTTGTCTCCTACAATGAGCAGTTCTTC. Its protein product is CASSLLVSYNEQFF. The J gene is TRBJ2-1, the V gene TRBV27; unclear D gene. The V gene lost 6 bases and the J gene lost 0 bases, with 9 bases spanning the gap. The CDR3 extends over 14 amino acids. Germline lookup yields CDR1 MNHEY and CDR2 SMNVEV (reference sequence).

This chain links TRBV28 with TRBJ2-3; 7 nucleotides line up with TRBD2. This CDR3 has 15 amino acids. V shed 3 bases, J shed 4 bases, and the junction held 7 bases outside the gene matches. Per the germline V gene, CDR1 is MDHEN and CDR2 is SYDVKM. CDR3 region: CASSFRGEGSDTQYF. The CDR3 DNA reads TGTGCCAGCAGTTTCCGGGGGGAGGGTTCAGATACGCAGTATTTT.

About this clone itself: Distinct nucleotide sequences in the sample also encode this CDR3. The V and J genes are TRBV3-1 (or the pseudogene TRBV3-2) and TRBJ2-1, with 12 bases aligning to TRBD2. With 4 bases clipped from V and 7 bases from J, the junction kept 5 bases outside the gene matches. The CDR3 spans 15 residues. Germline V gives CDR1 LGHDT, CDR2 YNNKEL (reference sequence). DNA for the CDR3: TGTGCCAGCAGCCCTCTAGCGGGGGGGCTGAATGAGCAGTTCTTC. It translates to CASSPLAGGLNEQFF.

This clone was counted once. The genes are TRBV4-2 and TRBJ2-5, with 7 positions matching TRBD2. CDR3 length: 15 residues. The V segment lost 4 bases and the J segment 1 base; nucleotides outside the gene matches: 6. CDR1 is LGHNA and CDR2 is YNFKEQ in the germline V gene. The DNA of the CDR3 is TGTGCCAGCAGCCGGGGGGGGACGGTCCAAGAGACCCAGTACTTC. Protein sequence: CASSRGGTVQETQYF.

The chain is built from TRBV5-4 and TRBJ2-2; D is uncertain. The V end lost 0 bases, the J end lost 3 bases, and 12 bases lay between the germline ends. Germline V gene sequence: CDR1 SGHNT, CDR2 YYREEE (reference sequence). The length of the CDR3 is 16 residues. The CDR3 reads CASSLAVGKDTGELFF. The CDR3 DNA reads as TGTGCCAGCAGCTTGGCGGTGGGGAAGGACACCGGGGAGCTGTTTTTT.

The CDR3, as DNA: TGTGCCAGCAGCGTAGAGGACAGATACACTGAAGCTTTCTTT. It specifies CASSVEDRYTEAFF. The gene calls are TRBV9 and TRBJ1-1, with a possible D match to TRBD1 (6 bases). Trimming shortened V by 0 bases and J by 3 bases, and 9 bases separated the two germline ends. Germline CDR1 is SGDLS and CDR2 is YYNGEE. This CDR3 has 14 amino acids. Supplemented by reference TRBV9 and TRBJ1-1, the full variable domain reads DSGVTQTPKHLITATGQRVTLRCSPRSGDLSVYWYQQSLDQGLQFLIQYYNGEERAKGNILERFSAQQFPDLHSELNLSSLELGDSALYFCASSVEDRYTEAFFGQGTRLTVV.

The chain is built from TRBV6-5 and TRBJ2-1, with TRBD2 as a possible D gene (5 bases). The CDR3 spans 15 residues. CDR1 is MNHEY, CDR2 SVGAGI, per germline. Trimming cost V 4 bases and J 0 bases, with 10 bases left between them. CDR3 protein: CASSSSPSSYNEQFF. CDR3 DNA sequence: TGTGCCAGCAGTTCTAGCCCCAGCTCCTACAATGAGCAGTTCTTC.

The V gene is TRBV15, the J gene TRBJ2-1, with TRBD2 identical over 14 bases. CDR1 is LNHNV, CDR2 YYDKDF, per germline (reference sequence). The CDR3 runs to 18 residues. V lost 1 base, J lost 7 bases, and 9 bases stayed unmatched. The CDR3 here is CATSRGRLAGGPGNEQFF. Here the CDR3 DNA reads TGTGCCACCAGCAGAGGTCGACTAGCGGGAGGGCCGGGGAATGAGCAGTTCTTC.

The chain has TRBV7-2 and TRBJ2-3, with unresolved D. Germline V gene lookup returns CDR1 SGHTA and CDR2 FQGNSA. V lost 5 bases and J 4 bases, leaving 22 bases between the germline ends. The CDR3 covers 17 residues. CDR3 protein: CASSPPRALRWADTQYF. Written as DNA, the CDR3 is TGTGCCAGCAGCCCCCCCCGGGCCCTACGGTGGGCAGATACGCAGTATTTT.